There are a few counts of the clone carrying this T cell receptor beta chain. The data derive from a study of cytomegalovirus exposure and HLA in healthy donors. Overall study context: Most donors, around 81% of a few hundred genotyped, fell in the Caucasian-associated ancestry cluster.

The study ran its PCR with 60 Vbeta and 13 Jbeta primers. The data were produced by immunoSEQ multiplex PCR, yet TCRdb's version contains in-frame clones alone and is incomplete. This table holds 70,000 to 90,000 clones, 65% to 80% found once. Germline V gene lookup returns CDR1 SGDLS and CDR2 YYNGEE. Trimming took off 2 bases at V and 4 bases at J, with 13 bases between the two ends. The CDR3 runs 14 residues. Specimen: PBMCs. This chain links TRBV9 with TRBJ2-7; D may be TRBD2 (7 bases). The receptor was isolated from a male donor in good health and CMV-seropositive. The CDR3 coding sequence is TGTGCCAGCAGCGTTAACAGGGAGGGTTACGAGCAGTACTTC. Protein product: CASSVNREGYEQYF. The complete variable domain, with remaining parts taken from reference TRBV9 and TRBJ2-7, reads DSGVTQTPKHLITATGQRVTLRCSPRSGDLSVYWYQQSLDQGLQFLIQYYNGEERAKGNILERFSAQQFPDLHSELNLSSLELGDSALYFCASSVNREGYEQYFGPGTRLTVT.